The rows below give T cell receptor beta chains drawn from one sample of a study of blood T cell repertoires in COVID-19. Some clones are missing from TCRdb's copy, which holds only in-frame ones; the method was immunoSEQ multiplex PCR. Among 200,000 to 300,000 clones listed, approximately 88% were seen once. Sequencing was performed on PBMCs or T cells enriched from blood (not recorded which). Receptors originate from a woman in her twenties or thirties with acute COVID-19. The CDR3 runs from the conserved cysteine through the conserved F or W. A D gene is named only where the DNA matches it firmly. Only some rows state a clone size, as once, few, many or a class for expanded clones.

D,J,V,size,CDR3,DNA
-,TRBJ2-3,TRBV10-2,-,CASSDPFRGGSTDTQYF,TGCGCCAGCAGTGACCCCTTCAGGGGCGGGAGCACAGATACGCAGTATTTT
-,TRBJ1-1,TRBV10-3,once,CAISLTGNTEAFF,TGTGCCATCAGCCTTACAGGGAACACTGAAGCTTTCTTT
-,TRBJ1-1,TRBV5-1,-,CASSLGRGDTEAFF,TGCGCCAGCAGCTTGGGTAGGGGTGACACTGAAGCTTTCTTT
TRBD1,TRBJ2-1,TRBV6-2/TRBV6-3,-,CASSPWTGERTYNEQFF,TGTGCCAGCAGTCCATGGACAGGGGAGAGAACCTACAATGAGCAGTTCTTC
-,TRBJ2-3,TRBV7-2,once,CASSLAARTDTQYF,TGTGCCAGCAGCTTAGCGGCCAGGACAGATACGCAGTATTTT
TRBD1,TRBJ2-1,TRBV5-1,-,CASSLGQHEQFF,TGCGCCAGCAGCCTGGGACAGCATGAGCAGTTCTTC
-,TRBJ1-2,TRBV19,-,CASSHLGLVGYTF,TGTGCCAGTAGTCATTTGGGACTCGTTGGCTACACCTTC
TRBD2,TRBJ2-7,TRBV7-9,-,CASSLFAGVAYEQYF,TGTGCCAGCAGCTTGTTCGCGGGAGTCGCCTACGAGCAGTACTTC
TRBD1,TRBJ1-4,TRBV19,-,CASSTSGQGHEKLFF,TGTGCCAGTAGTACCTCCGGACAGGGCCATGAAAAACTGTTTTTT
TRBD1,TRBJ1-5,TRBV7-2,-,CASSSDRGRNNQPQHF,TGTGCCAGCAGCTCTGACAGGGGCAGGAACAATCAGCCCCAGCATTTT
TRBD1,TRBJ1-1,TRBV9,-,CASSGLGQGGGEAFF,TGTGCCAGCAGCGGATTAGGACAGGGGGGAGGTGAAGCTTTCTTT
-,TRBJ1-1,TRBV6-5,-,CASSWTDDYTEAFF,TGTGCCAGCAGCTGGACAGACGATTACACTGAAGCTTTCTTT
-,TRBJ1-1,TRBV4-3,-,CASREERNTEAFF,TGCGCCAGCAGGGAGGAGCGGAATACTGAAGCTTTCTTT
TRBD2,TRBJ2-3,TRBV5-1,-,CASSLRPPPGGGVWDTQYF,TGCGCCAGCAGCTTGAGACCCCCGCCAGGCGGGGGGGTGTGGGATACGCAGTATTTT
-,TRBJ1-4,TRBV10-1,-,CASRGDNNNEKLFF,TGCGCCAGCAGGGGGGACAATAATAATGAAAAACTGTTTTTT
TRBD1,TRBJ2-1,TRBV29-1,-,CSVAGQSSYNEQFF,TGCAGCGTTGCGGGACAGAGCTCCTACAATGAGCAGTTCTTC
TRBD1,TRBJ1-1,TRBV5-1,-,CASSQNTGENTEAFF,TGCGCCAGCAGCCAGAATACAGGGGAGAACACTGAAGCTTTCTTT
-,TRBJ2-7,TRBV19,-,CASKSGDSYEQYF,TGTGCCAGTAAATCAGGGGACTCCTACGAGCAGTACTTC
-,TRBJ1-2,TRBV7-9,-,CASRTGTFNYGYTF,TGTGCCAGCAGAACCGGGACATTTAACTATGGCTACACCTTC
-,TRBJ1-6,TRBV27,-,CASSFGFRADSNSPLHF,TGTGCCAGCAGTTTCGGTTTTCGAGCGGACTCAAATTCACCCCTCCACTTT
TRBD1,TRBJ1-1,TRBV27,-,CASRLYRGNTEAFF,TGTGCCAGCAGGTTATACAGGGGTAACACTGAAGCTTTCTTT
-,TRBJ2-5,TRBV14,once,CASSPGWETQYF,TGTGCCAGCAGCCCCGGGTGGGAGACCCAGTACTTC
-,TRBJ1-1,TRBV14,-,CASSHLRGNTEAFF,TGTGCCAGCAGCCATCTAAGGGGGAACACTGAAGCTTTCTTT
-,TRBJ1-1,TRBV5-1,once,CASSPRTRSLNTEAFF,TGCGCCAGCAGCCCAAGGACTAGAAGTTTGAACACTGAAGCTTTCTTT
TRBD1,TRBJ2-2,TRBV23-1,-,CASSHPTGGNTGELFF,TGCGCCAGCAGTCACCCTACAGGGGGGAACACCGGGGAGCTGTTTTTT
TRBD1,TRBJ2-1,TRBV4-1,-,CASNQGQGWWNEQFF,TGCGCCAGCAACCAGGGACAGGGGTGGTGGAATGAGCAGTTCTTC
TRBD1,TRBJ1-5,TRBV6-5,-,CASSYSYPGGGGTQHF,TGTGCCAGCAGTTATTCCTACCCAGGGGGCGGTGGGACCCAGCATTTT
TRBD1,TRBJ1-1,TRBV4-1,-,CASSLRDRGVSEAFF,TGCGCCAGCAGCCTACGGGACAGGGGGGTCTCTGAAGCTTTCTTT
-,TRBJ2-5,TRBV7-9,-,CASSLVGFQETQYF,TGTGCCAGCAGCTTAGTCGGTTTTCAAGAGACCCAGTACTTC
TRBD2,TRBJ2-1,TRBV9,-,CASSSGGSNEQFF,TGTGCCAGCAGTTCGGGGGGTAGCAATGAGCAGTTCTTC
-,TRBJ1-4,TRBV14,-,CASSQVRREKLFF,TGTGCCAGCAGCCAAGTAAGGAGGGAAAAACTGTTTTTT
-,TRBJ2-5,TRBV10-3,-,CAISESRGQETQYF,TGTGCCATCAGTGAGTCACGGGGTCAAGAGACCCAGTACTTC
TRBD1,TRBJ1-3,TRBV18,-,CASSPTGTGGNTIYF,TGTGCCAGCTCCCCTACCGGGACAGGCGGAAACACCATATATTTT
TRBD2,TRBJ2-3,TRBV13,-,CASSSKRGVFTDTQYF,TGTGCCAGCAGCTCCAAGCGGGGGGTCTTCACAGATACGCAGTATTTT
-,TRBJ1-6,TRBV19,-,CASGGANYDLHF,TGTGCCAGCGGGGGGGCTAATTATGACCTCCACTTT
TRBD2,TRBJ2-2,TRBV7-2,-,CASSLGLARTGELFF,TGTGCCAGCAGCTTAGGACTAGCCAGGACCGGGGAGCTGTTTTTT
TRBD2,TRBJ2-7,TRBV30,-,CAGRLAGAYEQYF,TGTGCCGGAAGACTAGCGGGGGCCTACGAGCAGTACTTC
-,TRBJ2-5,TRBV5-5,-,CASSKGDQETQYF,TGTGCCAGCAGTAAGGGGGACCAAGAGACCCAGTACTTC
-,TRBJ1-1,TRBV6-5,once,CASSYSSGRAAFF,TGTGCCAGCAGTTACTCGTCGGGGAGAGCAGCTTTCTTT
-,TRBJ2-4,TRBV11-3,once,CASSPHCICSKNIQYF,TGTGCCAGCAGCCCCCACTGCATTTGTTCCAAAAACATTCAGTACTTC
-,TRBJ2-2,TRBV6-2/TRBV6-3,-,CASSYDGIGELFF,TGTGCCAGCAGTTACGACGGGATCGGGGAGCTGTTTTTT
-,TRBJ1-6,TRBV7-2,-,CASSLARTDRGSPLHF,TGTGCCAGCAGCTTAGCCAGGACTGACCGTGGTTCACCCCTCCACTTT
TRBD1,TRBJ2-7,TRBV7-9,-,CASSLSGDRAFIEYF,TGTGCCAGCAGCTTATCGGGGGACAGGGCCTTTATTGAGTACTTC
-,TRBJ1-6,TRBV2,-,CASSDGILRTDNSPLHF,TGTGCCAGCAGTGACGGAATCCTTCGGACAGATAATTCACCCCTCCACTTT
-,TRBJ1-1,TRBV5-6,-,CASSLVGARNTEAFF,TGTGCCAGCAGCTTGGTGGGGGCTAGGAACACTGAAGCTTTCTTT
-,TRBJ2-1,TRBV24-1,-,CATSDSTGFDEQFF,TGTGCCACCAGTGACTCTACAGGGTTTGATGAGCAGTTCTTC